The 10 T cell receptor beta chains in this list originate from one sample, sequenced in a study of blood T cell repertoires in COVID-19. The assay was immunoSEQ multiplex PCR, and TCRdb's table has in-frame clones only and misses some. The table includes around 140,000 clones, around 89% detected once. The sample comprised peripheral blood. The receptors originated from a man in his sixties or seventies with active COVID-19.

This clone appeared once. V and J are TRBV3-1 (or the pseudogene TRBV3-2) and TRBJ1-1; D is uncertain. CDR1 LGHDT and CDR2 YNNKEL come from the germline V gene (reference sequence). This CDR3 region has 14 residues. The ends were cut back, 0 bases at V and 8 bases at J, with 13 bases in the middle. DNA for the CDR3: TGTGCCAGCAGCCAAGATTGGAGGGCGAGAGAAGCTTTCTTT. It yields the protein CASSQDWRAREAFF.

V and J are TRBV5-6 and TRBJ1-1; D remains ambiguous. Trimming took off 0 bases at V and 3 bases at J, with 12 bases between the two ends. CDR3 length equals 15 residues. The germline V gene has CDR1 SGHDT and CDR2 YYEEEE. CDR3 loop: CASSLGGLADTEAFF. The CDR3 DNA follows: TGTGCCAGCAGCTTGGGTGGGTTGGCGGACACTGAAGCTTTCTTT.

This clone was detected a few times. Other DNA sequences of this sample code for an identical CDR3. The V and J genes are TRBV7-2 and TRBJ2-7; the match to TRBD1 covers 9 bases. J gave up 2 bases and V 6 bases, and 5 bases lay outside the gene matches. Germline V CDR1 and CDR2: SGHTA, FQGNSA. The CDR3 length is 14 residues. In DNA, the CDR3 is TGTGCCAGCAGTCCGGGACAGGGTGCCTACGAGCAGTACTTC. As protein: CASSPGQGAYEQYF.

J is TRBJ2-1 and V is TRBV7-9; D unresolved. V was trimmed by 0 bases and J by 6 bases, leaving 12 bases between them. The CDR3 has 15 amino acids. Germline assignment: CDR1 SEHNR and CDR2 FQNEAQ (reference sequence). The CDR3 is CASSLASQSGNEQFF. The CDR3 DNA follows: TGTGCCAGCAGCTTAGCATCCCAGTCGGGCAATGAGCAGTTCTTC.

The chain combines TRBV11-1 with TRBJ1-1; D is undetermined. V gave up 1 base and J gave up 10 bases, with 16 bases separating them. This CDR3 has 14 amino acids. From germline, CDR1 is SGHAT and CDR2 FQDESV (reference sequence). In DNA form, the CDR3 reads TGTGCCAGCAGCTTAGGCGGGCCCACTGACGGAGCTTTCTTT. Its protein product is CASSLGGPTDGAFF.

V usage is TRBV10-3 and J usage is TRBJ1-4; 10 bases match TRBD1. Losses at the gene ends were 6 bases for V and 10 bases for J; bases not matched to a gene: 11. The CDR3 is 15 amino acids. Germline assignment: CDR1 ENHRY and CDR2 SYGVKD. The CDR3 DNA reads TGTGCCATCAGCGAGCCGGGACAGGGGCGCGGAAAACTGTTTTTT. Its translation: CAISEPGQGRGKLFF.

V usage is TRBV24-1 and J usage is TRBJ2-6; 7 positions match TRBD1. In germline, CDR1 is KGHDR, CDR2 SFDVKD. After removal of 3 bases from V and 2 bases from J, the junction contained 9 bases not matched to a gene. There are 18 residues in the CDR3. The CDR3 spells CATSDATGKDPGANVLTF. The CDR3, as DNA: TGTGCCACCAGTGATGCGACAGGGAAAGATCCTGGGGCCAACGTCCTGACTTTC.

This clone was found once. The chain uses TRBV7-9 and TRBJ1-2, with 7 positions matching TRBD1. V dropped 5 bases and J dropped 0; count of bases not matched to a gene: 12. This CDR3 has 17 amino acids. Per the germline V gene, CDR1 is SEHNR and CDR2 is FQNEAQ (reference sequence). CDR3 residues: CASSHQTGFSANYGYTF. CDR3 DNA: TGTGCCAGCAGCCACCAGACAGGGTTCAGCGCTAACTATGGCTACACCTTC.

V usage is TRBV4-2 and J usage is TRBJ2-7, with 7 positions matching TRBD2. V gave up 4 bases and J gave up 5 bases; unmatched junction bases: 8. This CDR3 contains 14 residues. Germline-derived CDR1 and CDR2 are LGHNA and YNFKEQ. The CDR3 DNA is TGTGCCAGCAGCCCTCTCGGGACTACCCACGAGCAGTACTTC. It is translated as CASSPLGTTHEQYF.

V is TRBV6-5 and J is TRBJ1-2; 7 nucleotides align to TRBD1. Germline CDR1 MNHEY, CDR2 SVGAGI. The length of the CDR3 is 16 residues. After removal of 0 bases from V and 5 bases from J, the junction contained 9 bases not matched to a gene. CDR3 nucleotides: TGTGCCAGCAGTTACTCGCTAGGGGGCGCTCGATATGGCTACACCTTC. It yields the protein CASSYSLGGARYGYTF.